This entry describes one T cell receptor beta chain. Its antigen is as yet unknown. The record originates from a study of vaccination effects on CD4 cells after COVID-19. Germline values: CDR1 WNHNN, CDR2 SYGVQD (reference sequence). The CDR3 is made up of 13 amino acids. The ends were cut back, 3 bases at V and 2 bases at J, with 7 bases in the middle. Profiling relied on immunoSEQ multiplex PCR, and the TCRdb table lists in-frame clones only, not all of them. The table includes over 60,000 clones, roughly 76% detected once. Ahead of sequencing, the ViraFEST assay grew antigen-specific CD4+ T cells using viral peptide pools. An approximately nine-day culture period preceded the isolation of CD4+ T cells. Nobody among the vaccine recipients had prior SARS-CoV-2 infection (nucleocapsid antibodies were negative).

The sequences come from CD4+ T cells from PBMCs cultured with HCoV-NL63 spike peptides, collected before COVID-19 vaccination. The sequence derives from a human donor who received a COVID-19 vaccine. The chain recombines TRBV10-1 with TRBJ2-5, with D unclear. This CDR3 is CASSDPYQETQYF. CDR3 nucleotide sequence: TGCGCCAGCAGTGATCCCTATCAAGAGACCCAGTACTTC.